This T cell receptor beta chain originates from a study of glioma-infiltrating T cells. Whole-study context: WHO grade II oligodendrogliomas or astrocytomas, plus non-recurrent WHO grade IV glioblastomas, were sampled.

Only a few counts were recorded for this clonotype. Looked up from germline, CDR1 is SEHNR and CDR2 is FQNEAQ (reference sequence). Trimming took off 3 bases at V and 0 bases at J, with 18 bases between the two ends. There are 18 residues in the CDR3. The iRepertoire nested amplicon-rescue multiplex PCR amplified TCR alpha and beta CDR3s from RNA. TCRdb redid the calling of the multiplex PCR reads with MiXCR, one entry per CDR3 protein. The table has roughly 350,000 distinct CDR3 sequences, 41% seen once. This receptor was identified in a human donor with low-grade glioma or glioblastoma, undergoing nonglioma brain surgery, or in good health (not recorded which). Material for sequencing was glioma tissue, nonneoplastic brain tissue, or PBMCs (not recorded which). V usage is TRBV7-9 and J usage is TRBJ2-1, with D possibly TRBD1 on 6 matching bases. Here the CDR3 reads CASSFRAGDQSSYNEQFF. The DNA for the CDR3 is TGTGCCAGCAGCTTTCGGGCAGGGGATCAGAGCTCCTACAATGAGCAGTTCTTC. The whole variable domain, remainder taken from reference TRBV7-9 and TRBJ2-1, is DTGVSQNPRHKITKRGQNVTFRCDPISEHNRLYWYRQTLGQGPEFLTYFQNEAQLEKSRLLSDRFSAERPKGSFSTLEIQRTEQGDSAMYLCASSFRAGDQSSYNEQFFGPGTRLTVL.